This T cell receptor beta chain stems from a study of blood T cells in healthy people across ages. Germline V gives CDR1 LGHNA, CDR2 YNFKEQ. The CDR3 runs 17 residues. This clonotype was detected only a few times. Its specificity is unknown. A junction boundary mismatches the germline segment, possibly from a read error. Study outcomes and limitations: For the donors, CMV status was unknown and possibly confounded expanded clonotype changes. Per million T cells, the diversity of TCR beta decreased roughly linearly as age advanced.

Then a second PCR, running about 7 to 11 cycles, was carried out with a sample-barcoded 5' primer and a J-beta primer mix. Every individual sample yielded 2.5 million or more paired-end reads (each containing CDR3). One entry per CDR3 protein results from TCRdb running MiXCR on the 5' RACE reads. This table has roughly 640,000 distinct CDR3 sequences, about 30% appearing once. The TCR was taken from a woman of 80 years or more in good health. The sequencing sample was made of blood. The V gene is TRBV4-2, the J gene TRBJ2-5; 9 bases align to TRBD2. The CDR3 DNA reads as TGTACCAGCAGTCGTTCCCATGGGGCGGGGGGGCAAGAGACCCAGTACTTC. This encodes CTSSRSHGAGGQETQYF.